This T cell receptor beta chain comes out of a study of blood T cell repertoires in COVID-19. As for the study in general: Italy, Spain and the United States were the sources of the convalescent and acute COVID-19 samples.

Clones were read by immunoSEQ multiplex PCR, and TCRdb kept only the in-frame ones, dropping some. Of more than 250,000 clones listed, roughly 90% were seen once; the top ten hold around 6%. Losses at the gene ends were 4 bases for V and 4 bases for J; bases not matched to a gene: 7. The CDR3 is 15 residues long. Per the germline V gene, CDR1 is MNHEY and CDR2 is SVGAGI. Sample: peripheral blood. The chain employs TRBV6-5 and TRBJ1-2; 9 bases map to TRBD1. The receptor was derived from a man between 18 and 29 years old who had recovered from COVID-19. This CDR3 is CASSSWTGVIYGYTF. The CDR3 DNA follows: TGTGCCAGCAGTTCTTGGACAGGGGTAATCTATGGCTACACCTTC.